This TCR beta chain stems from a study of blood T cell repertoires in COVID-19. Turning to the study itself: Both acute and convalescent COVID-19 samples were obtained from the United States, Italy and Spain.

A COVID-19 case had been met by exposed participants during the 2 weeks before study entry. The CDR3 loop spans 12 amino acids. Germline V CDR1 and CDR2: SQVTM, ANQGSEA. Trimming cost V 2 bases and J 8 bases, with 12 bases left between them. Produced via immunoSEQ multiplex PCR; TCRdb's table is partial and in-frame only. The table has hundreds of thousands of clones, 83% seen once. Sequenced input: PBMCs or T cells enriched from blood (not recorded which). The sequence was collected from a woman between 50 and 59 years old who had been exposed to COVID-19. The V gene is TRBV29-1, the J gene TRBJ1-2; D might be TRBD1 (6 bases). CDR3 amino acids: CSVETHTGGYTF. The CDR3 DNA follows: TGCAGCGTTGAAACACACACAGGGGGCTACACCTTC. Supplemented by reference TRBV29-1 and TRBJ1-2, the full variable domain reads SAVISQKPSRDICQRGTSLTIQCQVDSQVTMMFWYRQQPGQSLTLIATANQGSEATYESGFVIDKFPISRPNLTFSTLTVSNMSPEDSSIYLCSVETHTGGYTFGSGTRLTVV.